This T cell receptor beta chain was sequenced in a study of blood T cell repertoires in COVID-19. Background on the study: Donors in the United States, Italy and Spain gave samples during acute or convalescent COVID-19. Sample material is recorded as cDNA or gDNA derived from T cells, B-cell-depleted T cells, or PBMCs.

CDR3 length: 14 amino acids. CDR1 and CDR2 (germline): MDHEN, SYDVKM. V was shortened by 10 bases and J by 4 bases, with 16 bases between the two germline ends. The authors' processing: By means of reference gene primer amplification, nucleated cell counts were estimated. Produced via immunoSEQ multiplex PCR; TCRdb's table is partial and in-frame only. D and trimming come from the DNA, and the V and J calls and clone size come from that table. The sample consists of tens of thousands of clones, 70% to 90% of them appearing once. V usage is TRBV28 and J usage is TRBJ1-4, with D possibly matching TRBD1 (5 bases). This TCR was recovered from a human donor in a cohort sampled during active COVID-19. Sequences were obtained from peripheral blood. The CDR3 is CATIRQRNNEKLFF. The CDR3 bases are TGTGCCACCATAAGACAGCGAAATAATGAAAAACTGTTTTTT.